This T cell receptor (beta chain) is from a study of T cell changes during pregnancy in multiple sclerosis. The CDR3 runs 15 residues. Germline V gene sequence: CDR1 MNHEY, CDR2 SMNVEV (reference sequence). V was cut by 6 bases and J by 1 base, with 16 bases left in between. Clones were sequenced by immunoSEQ multiplex PCR, and TCRdb holds only the in-frame ones, with some missing. The data contain tens of thousands of clones, just under 95% of them singletons. This sequence was found in a female donor with multiple sclerosis, enrolled in a pregnancy study. The chain carries TRBV27 and TRBJ2-7; D is perhaps TRBD1 (5 bases). The sample was peripheral blood, taken in the first trimester of pregnancy. The CDR3 DNA reads TGTGCCAGCAGCCCTACAGGAAGGCAGTCCTACGAGCAGTACTTC. As protein: CASSPTGRQSYEQYF.